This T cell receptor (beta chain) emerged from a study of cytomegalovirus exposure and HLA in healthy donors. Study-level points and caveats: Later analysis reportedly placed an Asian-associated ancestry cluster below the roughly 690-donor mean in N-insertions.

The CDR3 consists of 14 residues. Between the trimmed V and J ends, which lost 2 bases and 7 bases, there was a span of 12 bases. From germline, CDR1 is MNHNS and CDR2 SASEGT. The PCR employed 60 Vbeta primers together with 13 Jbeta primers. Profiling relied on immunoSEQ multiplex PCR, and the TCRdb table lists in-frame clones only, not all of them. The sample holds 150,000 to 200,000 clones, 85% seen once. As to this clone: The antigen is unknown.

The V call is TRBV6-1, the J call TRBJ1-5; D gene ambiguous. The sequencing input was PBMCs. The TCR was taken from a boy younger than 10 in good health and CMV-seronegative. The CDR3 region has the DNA TGTGCCAGCAGTGAAAGTGGGCAGAAGCAGCCCCAGCATTTT. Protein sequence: CASSESGQKQPQHF.